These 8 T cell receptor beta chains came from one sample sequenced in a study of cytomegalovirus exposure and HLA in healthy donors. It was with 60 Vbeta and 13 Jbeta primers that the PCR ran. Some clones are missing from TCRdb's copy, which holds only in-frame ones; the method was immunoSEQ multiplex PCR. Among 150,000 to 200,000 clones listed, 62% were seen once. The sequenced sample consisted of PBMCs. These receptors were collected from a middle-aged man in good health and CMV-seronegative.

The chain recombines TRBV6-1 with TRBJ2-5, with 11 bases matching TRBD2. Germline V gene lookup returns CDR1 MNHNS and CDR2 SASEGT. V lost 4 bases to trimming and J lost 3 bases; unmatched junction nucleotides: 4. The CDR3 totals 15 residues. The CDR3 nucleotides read TGTGCCAGCAGTGGGGGACTAGCGGCTAAAGAGACCCAGTACTTC. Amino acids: CASSGGLAAKETQYF.

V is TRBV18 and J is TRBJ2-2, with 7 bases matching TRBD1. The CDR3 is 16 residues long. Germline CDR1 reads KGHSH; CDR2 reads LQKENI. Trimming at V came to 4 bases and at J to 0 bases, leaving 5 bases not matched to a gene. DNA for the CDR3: TGTGCCAGCTCACTCACGACAGGGTCGAACACCGGGGAGCTGTTTTTT. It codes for CASSLTTGSNTGELFF.

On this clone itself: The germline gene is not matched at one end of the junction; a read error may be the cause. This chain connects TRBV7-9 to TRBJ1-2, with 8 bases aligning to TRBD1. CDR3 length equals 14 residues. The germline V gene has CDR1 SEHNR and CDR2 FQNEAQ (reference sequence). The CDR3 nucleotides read TGTGCCAGTAAGGGACAGGATTTGAACTGTGGCTACACCTTC. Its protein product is CASKGQDLNCGYTF.

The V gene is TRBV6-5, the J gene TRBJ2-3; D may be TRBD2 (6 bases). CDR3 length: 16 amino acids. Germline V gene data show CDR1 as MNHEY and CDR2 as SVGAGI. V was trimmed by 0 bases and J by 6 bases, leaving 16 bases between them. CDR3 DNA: TGTGCCAGCAGTTACTCTGGTGGGGAGGATCTCGATACGCAGTATTTT. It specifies CASSYSGGEDLDTQYF.

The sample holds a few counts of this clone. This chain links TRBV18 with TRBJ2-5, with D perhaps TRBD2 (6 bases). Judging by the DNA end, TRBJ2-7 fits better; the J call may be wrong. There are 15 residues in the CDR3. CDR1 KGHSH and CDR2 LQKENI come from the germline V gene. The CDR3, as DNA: TGTGCCAGCTCACCTGCCGGATGGGAGGCCTACGAGCAGTACTTC. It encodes CASSPAGWEAYEQYF.

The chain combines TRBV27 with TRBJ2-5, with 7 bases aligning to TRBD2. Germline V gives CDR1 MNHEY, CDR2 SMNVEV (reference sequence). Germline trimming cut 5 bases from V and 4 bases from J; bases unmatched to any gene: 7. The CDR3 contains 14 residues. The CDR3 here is CASSPSLARETQYF. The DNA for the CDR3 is TGTGCCAGCAGTCCCTCACTAGCGAGAGAGACCCAGTACTTC.

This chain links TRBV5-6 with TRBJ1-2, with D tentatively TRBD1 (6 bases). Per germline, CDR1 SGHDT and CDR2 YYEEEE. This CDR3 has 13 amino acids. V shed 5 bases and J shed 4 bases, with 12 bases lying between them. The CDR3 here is CASRFDRSYGYTF. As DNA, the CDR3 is TGTGCCAGCAGGTTCGACAGGAGCTATGGCTACACCTTC.

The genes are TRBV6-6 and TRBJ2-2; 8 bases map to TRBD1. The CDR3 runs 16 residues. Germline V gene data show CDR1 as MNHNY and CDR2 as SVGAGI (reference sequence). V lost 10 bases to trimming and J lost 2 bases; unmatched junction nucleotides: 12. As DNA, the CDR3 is TGTGCCACCACAGGCAGGGGGCACCCAAACACCGGGGAGCTGTTTTTT. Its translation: CATTGRGHPNTGELFF.